The sample holds a few counts of the clone carrying this T cell receptor (beta chain). This sample includes further DNA sequences coding for the same CDR3. The sample originates from a study of blood T cell repertoires in COVID-19. In the study overall: Collection of acute and convalescent COVID-19 samples took place in the United States, Italy and Spain.

The authors' processing: Amplified reference gene primers provided the basis for estimating nucleated cell counts. Profiled with immunoSEQ multiplex PCR; TCRdb holds only in-frame clones, not every one. That table is the source of V, J and clone size, and D and trimming were worked out from the DNA. The sample lists hundreds of thousands of clones; about nine tenths were seen once. The specimen sequenced was peripheral blood. This clonotype was obtained from a man between 50 and 59 years old with acute or convalescent COVID-19.

CDR3 residues: CASSLQGNTEAFF. In DNA form, the CDR3 reads TGTGCCAGCAGTTTACAGGGGAACACTGAAGCTTTCTTT. The gene calls are TRBV2 and TRBJ1-1; D might be TRBD1 (6 bases). CDR1 is SNHLY, CDR2 FYNNEI, per germline. Trimming left V 5 bases short and J 1 base short, with 8 bases between. The CDR3 loop spans 13 amino acids.